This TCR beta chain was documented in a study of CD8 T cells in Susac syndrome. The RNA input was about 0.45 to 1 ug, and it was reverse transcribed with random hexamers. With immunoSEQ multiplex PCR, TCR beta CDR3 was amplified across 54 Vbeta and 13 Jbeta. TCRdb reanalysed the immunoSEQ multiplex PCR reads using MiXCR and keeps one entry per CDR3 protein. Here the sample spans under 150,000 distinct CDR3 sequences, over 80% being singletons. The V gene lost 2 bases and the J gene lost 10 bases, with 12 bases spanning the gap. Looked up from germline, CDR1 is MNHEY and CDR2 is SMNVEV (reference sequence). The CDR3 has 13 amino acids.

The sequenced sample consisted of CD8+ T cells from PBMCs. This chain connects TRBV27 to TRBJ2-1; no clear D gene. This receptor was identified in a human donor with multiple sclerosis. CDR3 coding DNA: TGTGCCAGCAGTTTAGGCCCTAAACTCGAGCAGTTCTTC. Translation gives CASSLGPKLEQFF.